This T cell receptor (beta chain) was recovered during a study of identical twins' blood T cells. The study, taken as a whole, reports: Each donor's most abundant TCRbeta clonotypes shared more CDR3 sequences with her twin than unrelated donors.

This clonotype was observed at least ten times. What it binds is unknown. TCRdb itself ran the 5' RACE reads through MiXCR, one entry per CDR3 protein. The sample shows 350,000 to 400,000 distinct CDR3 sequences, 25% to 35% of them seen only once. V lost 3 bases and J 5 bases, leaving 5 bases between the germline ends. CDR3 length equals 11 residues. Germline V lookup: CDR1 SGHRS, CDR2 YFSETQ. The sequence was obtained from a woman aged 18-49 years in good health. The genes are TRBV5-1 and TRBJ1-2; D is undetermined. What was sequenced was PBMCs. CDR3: CASSSEYGYTF. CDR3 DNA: TGCGCCAGCAGCTCGGAGTATGGCTACACCTTC.